A single T cell receptor beta chain is shown here with its context. These data come from a study of blood T cell repertoires in COVID-19. Whole-study context: Acute and convalescent COVID-19 samples came from the United States, Italy and Spain. Sources were T cells, B-cell-depleted T cells, or PBMCs; the material itself was cDNA or gDNA.

As processed by the authors: Estimates of nucleated cell counts were drawn from the amplification of reference gene primers. Sequencing used immunoSEQ multiplex PCR; TCRdb keeps in-frame clones, though not all of them. Clone size and the V and J calls come from that table; the DNA yielded D and trimming. The table lists around 50,000 clones, roughly 88% of them singletons. Germline CDR1 reads SGHRS; CDR2 reads YFSETQ. Trimming took 5 bases from V and 5 from J; bases not matched to a gene: 3. This CDR3 is built from 13 residues. Material: peripheral blood. This receptor was obtained from a woman aged 60-70 years with acute or convalescent COVID-19. The rearrangement joins TRBV5-1 to TRBJ2-7; 11 bases are a match to TRBD1. The CDR3 sequence is CASSWDRGDEQYF. The DNA for the CDR3 is TGCGCCAGCAGTTGGGACAGGGGGGACGAGCAGTACTTC.